This TCR beta chain was retrieved from a study of T cell responses to AZD1222 COVID-19 vaccine (dated by TCRdb to about 2021). Some background on the complete study: AZD1222 recipients given second doses at about 4 weeks or at about 12 weeks were pooled, since spike-specific TCR depth and breadth were not found to differ between the two schedules. A total of about 250 trial participants underwent TCR sequencing, of whom more than 200 had received two doses of AZD1222 and roughly 26 had received two doses of the MenACWY control vaccine. Trial participants were enrolled by age into subgroups of 18-55, 56-69 and 70-plus years, and 148, 28 and 57 TCR-sequenced participants, respectively, were included in these subgroups. What the study reported, not specific to this receptor: Vaccine-associated CD4 TCRs spanned the whole spike protein, with dominant responses in regions 160-218 and 743-854. Participants were mostly white British and included more females than males, and it was suggested by the authors that clonal diversity may have been underestimated. Because no samples from the day 14 peak response were available, repertoires could be characterized only after the peak T cell response. The 56-69-year group was small, and its depth increase did not reach significance, likely because of low power. Only a handful of AZD1222 recipients were SARS-CoV-2 seropositive at baseline, limiting conclusions about previously exposed vaccinees. Reportedly, almost half of the unique spike-specific TCRs recognized epitopes lying outside the regions that are mutated in the B.1.351 and B.1.1.7 variants. After two AZD1222 doses, both the breadth and the depth of spike-specific TCRs were significantly higher than at day 0 and than in MenACWY recipients.

Regarding this clone: What antigen it recognizes has not been identified. The input lacks base qualities; no much larger clone sits a single base away.

The CDR3 regions of human TCRbeta chains were analyzed by immunosequencing. As for the original processing: Repertoire TCRs were checked for matches against a reference library of SARS-CoV-2-specific TCRs that had been generated using the MIRA antigen-specificity platform. Breadth was defined as the fraction of unique TCRs that were SARS-CoV-2-associated, and depth was defined as the fraction of total T cells that were SARS-CoV-2-associated. Using the MIRA data, each spike-specific TCR was assigned both to the spike region to which the TCR was reactive and to a CD4 or CD8 class. Log10-transformed breadth and depth values were compared by one-way ANOVA with Sidak's multiple comparisons tests. Entries here come from immuneACCESS through TCRdb and include only in-frame sequences with V and J called. Some clones fail to appear in such tables; in the studies checked, an unresolved V gene covers under half of the shortfall, and the cause of the remainder is unknown. V, J and clone size derive from that table, while D and trimming were established from the DNA sequence. A total of 90,000 to 110,000 clones appear in this sample, around 87% of them only once. The ten largest clones represent roughly 5.2% of the sample.

In the paper's terms, the time point label means: baseline before first vaccination. Vaccinee samples came from UK trials COV001 and COV002, including a single-blind randomized controlled phase 2/3 trial of AZD1222 (ChAdOx1 nCoV-19) in healthy adults. For TCRbeta chain sequencing, PBMC samples were collected from trial participants at day 0 and at day 28 after the second dose. CDR1 is given as GTSNPN and CDR2 as SVGIG, both from the germline V gene (reference sequence). From cysteine to phenylalanine, the CDR3 is 16 amino acids long. Only the CDR3 part of the read is kept: 48 bases, read in frame from the first base. Trimming removed 0 bases from V and 0 bases from J, leaving 12 bases between the germline ends.

This chain joins TRBV30 to TRBJ2-4, with an unclear D gene assignment. The input for sequencing was peripheral blood, taken on day 0 of AZD1222 vaccination. This receptor was identified in an adult in good health. Here is the DNA: TGTGCCTGGAGTGTATTGGGTGAACTAGCCAAAAACATTCAGTACTTC. Translated, it reads CAWSVLGELAKNIQYF.